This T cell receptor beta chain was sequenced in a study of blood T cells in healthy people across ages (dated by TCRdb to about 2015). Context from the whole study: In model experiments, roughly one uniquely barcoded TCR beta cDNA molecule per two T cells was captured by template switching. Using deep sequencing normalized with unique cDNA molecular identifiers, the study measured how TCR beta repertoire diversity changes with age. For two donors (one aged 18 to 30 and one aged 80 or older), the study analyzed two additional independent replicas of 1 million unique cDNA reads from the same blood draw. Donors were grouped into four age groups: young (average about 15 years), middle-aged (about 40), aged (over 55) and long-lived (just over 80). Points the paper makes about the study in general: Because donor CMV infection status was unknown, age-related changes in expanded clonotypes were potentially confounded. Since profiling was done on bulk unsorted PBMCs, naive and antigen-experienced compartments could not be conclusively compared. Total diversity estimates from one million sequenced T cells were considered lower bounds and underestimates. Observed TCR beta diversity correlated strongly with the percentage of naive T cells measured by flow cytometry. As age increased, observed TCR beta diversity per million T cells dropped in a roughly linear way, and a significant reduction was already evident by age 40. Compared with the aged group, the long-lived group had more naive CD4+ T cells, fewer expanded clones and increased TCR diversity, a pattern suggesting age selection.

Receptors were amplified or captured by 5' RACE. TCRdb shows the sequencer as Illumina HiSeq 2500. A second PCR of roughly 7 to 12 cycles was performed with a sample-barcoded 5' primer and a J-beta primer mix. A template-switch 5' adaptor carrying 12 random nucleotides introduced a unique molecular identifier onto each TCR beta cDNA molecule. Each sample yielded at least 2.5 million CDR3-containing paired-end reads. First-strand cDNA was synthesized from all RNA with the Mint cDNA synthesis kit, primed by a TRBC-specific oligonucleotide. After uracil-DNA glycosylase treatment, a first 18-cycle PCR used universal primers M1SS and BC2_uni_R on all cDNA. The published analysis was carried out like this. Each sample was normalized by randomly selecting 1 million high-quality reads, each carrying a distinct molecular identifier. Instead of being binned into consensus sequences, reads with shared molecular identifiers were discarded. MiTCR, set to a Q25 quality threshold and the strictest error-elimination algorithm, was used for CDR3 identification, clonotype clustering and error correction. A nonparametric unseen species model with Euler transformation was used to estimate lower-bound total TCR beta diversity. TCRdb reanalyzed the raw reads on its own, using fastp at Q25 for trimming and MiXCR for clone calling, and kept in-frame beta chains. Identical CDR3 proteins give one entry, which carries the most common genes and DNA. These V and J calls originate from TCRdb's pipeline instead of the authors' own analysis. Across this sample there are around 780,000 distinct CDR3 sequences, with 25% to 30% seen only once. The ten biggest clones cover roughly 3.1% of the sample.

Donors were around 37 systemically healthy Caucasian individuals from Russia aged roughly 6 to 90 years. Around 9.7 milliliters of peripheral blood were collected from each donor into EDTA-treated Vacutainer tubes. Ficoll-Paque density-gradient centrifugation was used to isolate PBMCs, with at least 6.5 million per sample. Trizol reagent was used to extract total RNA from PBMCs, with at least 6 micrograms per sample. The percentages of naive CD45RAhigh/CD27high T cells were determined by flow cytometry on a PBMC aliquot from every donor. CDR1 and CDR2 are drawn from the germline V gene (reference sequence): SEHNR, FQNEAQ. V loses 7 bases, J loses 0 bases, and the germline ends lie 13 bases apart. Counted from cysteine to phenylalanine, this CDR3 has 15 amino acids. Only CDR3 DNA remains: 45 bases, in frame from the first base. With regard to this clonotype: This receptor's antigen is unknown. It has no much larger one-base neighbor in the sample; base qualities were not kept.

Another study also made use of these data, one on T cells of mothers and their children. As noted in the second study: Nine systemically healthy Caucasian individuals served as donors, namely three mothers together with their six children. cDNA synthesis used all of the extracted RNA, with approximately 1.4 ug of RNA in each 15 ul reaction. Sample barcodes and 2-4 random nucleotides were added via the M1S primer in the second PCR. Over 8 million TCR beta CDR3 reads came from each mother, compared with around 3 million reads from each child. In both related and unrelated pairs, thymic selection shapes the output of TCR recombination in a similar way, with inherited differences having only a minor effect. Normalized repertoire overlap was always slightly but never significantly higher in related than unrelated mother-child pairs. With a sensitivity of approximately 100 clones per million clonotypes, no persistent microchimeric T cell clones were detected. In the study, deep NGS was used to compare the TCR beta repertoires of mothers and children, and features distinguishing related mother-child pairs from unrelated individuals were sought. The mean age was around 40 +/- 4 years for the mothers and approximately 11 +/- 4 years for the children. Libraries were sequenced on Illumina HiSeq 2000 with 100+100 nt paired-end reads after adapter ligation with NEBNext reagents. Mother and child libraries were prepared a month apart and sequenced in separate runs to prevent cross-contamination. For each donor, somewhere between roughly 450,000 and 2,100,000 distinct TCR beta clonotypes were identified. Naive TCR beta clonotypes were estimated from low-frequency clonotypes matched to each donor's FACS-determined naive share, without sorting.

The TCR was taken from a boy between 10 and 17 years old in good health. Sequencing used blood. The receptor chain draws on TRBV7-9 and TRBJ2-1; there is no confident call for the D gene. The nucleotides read TGTGCCAGCAAGAAAAAGGATAGCTCCTACAATGAGCAGTTCTTC. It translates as CASKKKDSSYNEQFF. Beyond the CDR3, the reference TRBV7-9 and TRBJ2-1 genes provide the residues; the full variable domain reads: DTGVSQNPRHKITKRGQNVTFRCDPISEHNRLYWYRQTLGQGPEFLTYFQNEAQLEKSRLLSDRFSAERPKGSFSTLEIQRTEQGDSAMYLCASKKKDSSYNEQFFGPGTRLTVL.